One sample yielded the 2 T cell receptor beta chains listed below, sequenced in a study of CD8 T cells in ankylosing spondylitis. General study findings and limits: Within ankylosing spondylitis blood, a TCR beta motif made up of eight highly homologous variants appeared to be characteristic.

No antigen is known for these receptors. Each CDR3 protein is one row after TCRdb ran MiXCR on the 5' RACE reads. Of over 400,000 distinct CDR3 sequences listed, about 24% are singletons. Material for sequencing was blood, either unsorted or a sorted T cell fraction (not recorded which). These receptors were collected from a male donor with ankylosing spondylitis.

This clonotype was recorded many times. This sequence joins TRBV2 and TRBJ1-3, with D tentatively TRBD1 (5 bases). Deletions cut 3 bases from V and 6 bases from J, with 9 bases between. The CDR3 runs 13 residues. Germline CDR1 is SNHLY and CDR2 is FYNNEI. CDR3 sequence (DNA): TGTGCCAGCAGTGATGGAGGGGAAAACACCATATATTTT. It yields the protein CASSDGGENTIYF.

This clonotype showed up just a few times. The chain links TRBV29-1 to TRBJ1-5; tentatively, D is TRBD1 (5 bases). V was clipped by 6 bases and J by 6 bases, with 15 bases between them. Germline CDR1 SQVTM, CDR2 ANQGSEA. This CDR3 spans 13 amino acids. This CDR3 reads CSVGVQGSQPQHF. The DNA of the CDR3 is TGCAGCGTCGGGGTGCAGGGCAGTCAGCCCCAGCATTTT. The full variable domain, rest sourced from reference TRBV29-1 and TRBJ1-5, is SAVISQKPSRDICQRGTSLTIQCQVDSQVTMMFWYRQQPGQSLTLIATANQGSEATYESGFVIDKFPISRPNLTFSTLTVSNMSPEDSSIYLCSVGVQGSQPQHFGDGTRLSIL.